The sequence of this TCR beta chain was determined in a study of cytomegalovirus exposure and HLA in healthy donors. Findings of the study overall: CMV antigen specificity was confirmed in vitro for three CMV-associated chains. While the bulk of TCR sequences proved rare, some public TCRs turned up in many donors.

PCR employed 60 Vbeta and 13 Jbeta primers. Sequencing was performed with immunoSEQ multiplex PCR; in TCRdb, only in-frame clones are kept and a portion is missing. The sample lists some 89,000 clones; about 78% were seen once. The CDR3 totals 12 residues. Trimming shortened V by 2 bases and J by 15 bases, and 14 bases separated the two germline ends. CDR1 and CDR2 (germline): SNHLY, FYNNEI. Details on this clone: Its antigen is still unknown.

This chain connects TRBV2 to TRBJ2-4, with D possibly being TRBD2 (7 bases). The sequence was collected from a woman aged 40 to 50 in good health and CMV-seropositive. The material sequenced was PBMCs. DNA for the CDR3: TGTGCCAGCAGTGAAAGGACGGGGGGCCCGTACTTC. Its translation: CASSERTGGPYF.